This entry lists 25 T cell receptor beta chains sequenced from one sample in a study of patients and donors after allogeneic stem cell transplantation. TCRdb called the RT-PCR reads again in MiXCR, with one record for every CDR3 protein. The profile shows about a million distinct CDR3 sequences, about a sixth of them singletons. Sequencing was done on a sample of blood, either unsorted or a sorted T cell fraction (not recorded which). All receptors derive from a human donor who was either an allogeneic HSCT recipient or a stem cell or donor lymphocyte infusion donor (not recorded which). It is not recorded whose cells these are; they may come from a transplant donor.

This clonotype was picked up a small number of times. V gene TRBV27 combines with J gene TRBJ2-7; D not certain. Trimming cost V 5 bases and J 0 bases, with 14 bases left between them. Germline V gene data show CDR1 as MNHEY and CDR2 as SMNVEV (reference sequence). This CDR3 has 15 amino acids. The CDR3 sequence: CASSNPGLSSYEQYF. The DNA for the CDR3 is TGTGCCAGCAGTAATCCAGGCTTGAGCTCCTACGAGCAGTACTTC.

This clonotype has a count of ten or more. The rearrangement uses TRBV20-1 and TRBJ2-2; no clear D gene. The ends were cut back, 0 bases at V and 6 bases at J, with 17 bases in the middle. CDR3 size: 16 residues. Germline values: CDR1 DFQATT, CDR2 SNEGSKA (reference sequence). CDR3 in amino acids: CSARDRATSLSGELFF. Here the CDR3 DNA reads TGCAGTGCTAGAGATAGGGCCACCTCCCTATCCGGGGAGCTGTTTTTT.

This chain connects TRBV13 to TRBJ2-1, with 9 nucleotides matching TRBD1. The germline V gene encodes CDR1 PRHDT and CDR2 FYEKMQ (reference sequence). The ends lost 7 bases at V and 8 bases at J; junction bases unmatched: 6. The CDR3 consists of 13 residues. Here the CDR3 DNA reads TGTGCCAGCACCAGGACAGGGGCCGATGAGCAGTTCTTC. Translating it yields CASTRTGADEQFF.

This clonotype was counted between two and nine times. The chain combines TRBV4-3 with TRBJ2-1, with 7 bases fitting TRBD2. V shed 0 bases, J shed 1 base, and the junction held 3 bases outside the gene matches. This CDR3 is built from 16 residues. Germline V gene sequence: CDR1 LGHNA, CDR2 YSLEER. The CDR3 here is CASSQDWEGSYNEQFF. Written as DNA, the CDR3 is TGCGCCAGCAGCCAAGATTGGGAGGGTTCCTACAATGAGCAGTTCTTC.

The rearrangement joins TRBV20-1 to TRBJ1-5; TRBD1 aligns across 10 bases. Germline CDR1 reads DFQATT; CDR2 reads SNEGSKA (reference sequence). With V trimmed by 3 bases and J by 2 bases, 4 bases remained unmatched. This CDR3 spans 15 amino acids. The CDR3 sequence is CSARSGTGGNQPQHF. CDR3 DNA: TGCAGTGCTAGGTCCGGGACAGGGGGCAATCAGCCCCAGCATTTT.

The sample holds a few counts of this clonotype. The rearrangement uses TRBV20-1 and TRBJ2-7; TRBD1 matches at 7 bases. Trimming removed 3 bases from V and 2 bases from J; junction bases left unmatched: 13. Germline V gene lookup returns CDR1 DFQATT and CDR2 SNEGSKA (reference sequence). The CDR3 length is 16 residues. As DNA, the CDR3 is TGCAGTGCTAGTGGGTTCGGGACAGACGATACCTACGAGCAGTACTTC. This sequence encodes CSASGFGTDDTYEQYF.

This clonotype was counted a few times. The gene calls are TRBV20-1 and TRBJ2-5; TRBD1 is a possible D gene (5 bases). V was trimmed by 6 bases and J by 5 bases, leaving 16 bases between them. The CDR3 contains 13 residues. CDR1 and CDR2 from the germline V gene are DFQATT and SNEGSKA (reference sequence). CDR3 sequence reads: CSAPQGVRETQYF. The CDR3 DNA reads TGCAGTGCCCCTCAGGGCGTAAGGGAGACCCAGTACTTC.

The rearrangement joins TRBV25-1 to TRBJ2-1; D is perhaps TRBD2 (6 bases). Germline CDR1 reads MGHDK; CDR2 reads SYGVNS. The CDR3 is 14 residues long. Trimming cost V 4 bases and J 13 bases, with 20 bases left between them. The CDR3 protein is CASSADGGEVDQFF. The CDR3 DNA follows: TGTGCCAGCAGTGCGGATGGAGGGGAAGTAGATCAGTTCTTC.

The V call is TRBV9, the J call TRBJ2-1; 11 bases fit TRBD1. With 2 bases clipped from V and 6 bases from J, the junction kept 7 bases outside the gene matches. The germline V gene has CDR1 SGDLS and CDR2 YYNGEE. CDR3 length: 16 amino acids. The CDR3 bases are TGTGCCAGCAGCGTGCAGACGGGACAGGGGGGCAATGAGCAGTTCTTC. Translation: CASSVQTGQGGNEQFF.

This clonotype has just a few counts. The chain carries TRBV3-1 and TRBJ1-5; no firm D call. The germline gives CDR1 LGHDT, CDR2 YNNKEL (reference sequence). Trimming left V 1 base short and J 0 bases short, with 7 bases between. CDR3 length: 15 amino acids. The CDR3 loop is CASSQGTHSNQPQHF. CDR3 in DNA: TGTGCCAGCAGCCAAGGAACACATAGCAATCAGCCCCAGCATTTT.

The V gene is TRBV9, the J gene TRBJ1-5; 8 nucleotides line up with TRBD1. Per germline, CDR1 SGDLS and CDR2 YYNGEE. This CDR3 has 15 amino acids. Trimming took 0 bases from V and 4 from J; bases not matched to a gene: 3. Written as DNA, the CDR3 is TGTGCCAGCAGCGTAGGGACAGGGACAAATCAGCCCCAGCATTTT. This gives the protein CASSVGTGTNQPQHF. Using reference TRBV9 and TRBJ1-5 for the parts outside the CDR3, the full variable domain is DSGVTQTPKHLITATGQRVTLRCSPRSGDLSVYWYQQSLDQGLQFLIQYYNGEERAKGNILERFSAQQFPDLHSELNLSSLELGDSALYFCASSVGTGTNQPQHFGDGTRLSIL.

This clonotype was seen many times. The chain links TRBV7-8 to TRBJ2-1; 11 bases map to TRBD2. Germline CDR1 SGHVS, CDR2 FQNEAQ. Unmatched junction bases numbered 6, after V lost 5 bases and J lost 6 bases. The CDR3 contains 15 residues. The CDR3 region has the DNA TGTGCCAGCAGCCTACGACTAGCGGGGATCAATGAGCAGTTCTTC. This sequence encodes CASSLRLAGINEQFF.

This CDR3 is CASSLIIQAEKTEAFF. CDR3 nucleotide sequence: TGCGCCAGCAGCTTAATCATTCAGGCAGAGAAAACTGAAGCTTTCTTT. The chain employs TRBV5-1 and TRBJ1-1; D is unclear. Germline CDR1 SGHRS, CDR2 YFSETQ. CDR3 length: 16 amino acids. V lost 2 bases to trimming and J lost 5 bases, with 19 bases between them.

Only a few counts were recorded for this clonotype. The V call is TRBV20-1, the J call TRBJ2-3, with D uncertain. Trimming took off 4 bases at V and 1 base at J, with 12 bases between the two ends. The CDR3 length is 14 residues. CDR1 and CDR2 from the germline V gene are DFQATT and SNEGSKA (reference sequence). CDR3 DNA sequence: TGCAGTGCTACCCTATTTTCCGGCACAGATACGCAGTATTTT. It translates to CSATLFSGTDTQYF.

This clonotype was detected many times. The gene calls are TRBV12-3 or TRBV12-4 and TRBJ1-2; D is unresolved. Trimming cost V 3 bases and J 1 base, with 3 bases left between them. There are 12 residues in the CDR3. CDR3 nucleotide sequence: TGTGCCAGCAGTTTCTTTAACTATGGCTACACCTTC. As protein: CASSFFNYGYTF.

CDR3 amino acids: CASRLSGGNTGELFF. CDR3 coding DNA: TGTGCCAGCAGGCTAAGCGGGGGGAACACCGGGGAGCTGTTTTTT. The chain joins TRBV5-4 to TRBJ2-2, with 8 bases identical to TRBD2. CDR1 and CDR2 (germline): SGHNT, YYREEE (reference sequence). The CDR3 length is 15 residues. V was pared by 5 bases and J by 1 base, with 4 bases of the junction left unmatched.

The V call is TRBV20-1, the J call TRBJ2-7; perhaps TRBD1 as D (6 bases). CDR1 and CDR2 from the germline V gene are DFQATT and SNEGSKA (reference sequence). Between the trimmed V and J ends, which lost 0 bases and 3 bases, there was a span of 15 bases. This CDR3 spans 15 amino acids. The CDR3 reads CSARDPRQANYEQYF. The CDR3 DNA reads as TGCAGTGCTAGAGATCCGAGACAGGCGAACTACGAGCAGTACTTC.

This chain uses TRBV15 with TRBJ2-1; 9 bases are shared with TRBD2. After removal of 0 bases from V and 10 bases from J, the junction contained 4 bases not matched to a gene. Germline loops: CDR1 LNHNV, CDR2 YYDKDF (reference sequence). CDR3 length: 14 residues. This chain's CDR3 is CATSRDRLAGEQFF. For the CDR3, the DNA is TGTGCCACCAGCAGAGATAGGCTAGCGGGGGAGCAGTTCTTC.

This clonotype was observed a handful of times. The V call is TRBV5-1, the J call TRBJ1-1; TRBD1 aligns across 10 bases. Germline V gene sequence: CDR1 SGHRS, CDR2 YFSETQ. Losses at the gene ends were 4 bases for V and 7 bases for J; bases not matched to a gene: 4. The CDR3 covers 13 residues. The CDR3 DNA reads TGCGCCAGCAGCCTATGGACAGGGGGTGAAGCTTTCTTT. This codes for CASSLWTGGEAFF.

This clonotype showed up just a few times. The CDR3: CASRIGGTSGDQYF. The DNA of the CDR3 is TGTGCCAGCAGGATCGGGGGGACTAGCGGGGACCAGTACTTC. The V gene is TRBV7-3, the J gene TRBJ2-7; 13 bases fit TRBD2. The length of the CDR3 is 14 residues. Trimming removed 6 bases from V and 10 bases from J; junction bases left unmatched: 9. The V gene's germline CDR1 is SGHTA and CDR2 FQGTGA.

The chain combines TRBV28 with TRBJ2-7; a possible D gene is TRBD2 (6 bases). Per germline, CDR1 MDHEN and CDR2 SYDVKM. V lost 11 bases to trimming and J lost 3 bases, with 17 bases between them. CDR3 length: 13 amino acids. CDR3 protein: CAASSGESYEQYF. CDR3 nucleotide sequence: TGTGCCGCGAGTTCGGGAGAAAGCTACGAGCAGTACTTC.

This clonotype was recorded a few times. The chain uses TRBV5-1 and TRBJ2-2, with 7 bases lining up with TRBD2. The germline gives CDR1 SGHRS, CDR2 YFSETQ. The ends lost 4 bases at V and 0 bases at J; junction bases unmatched: 6. The CDR3 contains 16 residues. The CDR3 region has the DNA TGCGCCAGCAGCCCTAGGACTAGTTCGAACACCGGGGAGCTGTTTTTT. It yields the protein CASSPRTSSNTGELFF.

This clonotype was found a few times. This chain links TRBV24-1 with TRBJ2-3; D is unresolved. From germline, CDR1 is KGHDR and CDR2 SFDVKD. Trimming removed 6 bases from V and 0 bases from J, with 6 bases in between. The CDR3 spans 13 residues. The CDR3 reads CATSPGSTDTQYF. The DNA of the CDR3 is TGTGCCACCAGTCCCGGTAGCACAGATACGCAGTATTTT.

In nucleotides, the CDR3 is TGTGCCAGCTCACGAGGACGGACGAACACTGAAGCTTTCTTT. Its protein is CASSRGRTNTEAFF. V is TRBV18 and J is TRBJ1-1; D unresolved. The CDR3 is 14 residues long. V lost 4 bases and J 1 base, leaving 10 bases between the germline ends. The germline V gene has CDR1 KGHSH and CDR2 LQKENI.

This clonotype was seen a handful of times. This sequence joins TRBV4-3 and TRBJ2-3, with D tentatively TRBD1 (5 bases). Germline V lookup: CDR1 LGHNA, CDR2 YSLEER. V gave up 0 bases and J gave up 4 bases, with 11 bases separating them. The CDR3 is 15 amino acids. The CDR3 sequence is CASSQEGAGPDTQYF. For the CDR3, the DNA is TGCGCCAGCAGCCAAGAAGGCGCAGGGCCAGATACGCAGTATTTT.